Below, one TCR beta chain is given with its context. Its antigen remains unknown. This entry comes from a study of T cell therapy after organ transplantation. Study in general: Patients received up to 6 T cell doses every 2 weeks. Of some ten patients, eight responded clinically and two did not.

These transplant recipients had drug-resistant or recurrent cytomegalovirus infection. Study results and caveats: Both transferred clonotypes and endogenous ones absent from products apparently reconstituted.

The CDR3 length is 14 residues. Per germline, CDR1 SGHRS and CDR2 YFSETQ. The germline V and J ends were trimmed by 1 base and 6 bases, with 12 bases remaining between them. Clones were sequenced by immunoSEQ multiplex PCR, and TCRdb holds only the in-frame ones, with some missing. The sample contains approximately 52,000 clones, about 95% of which appear only once. The clonotype was recovered from a human patient who had received a solid organ transplant and had CMV disease. The V gene is TRBV5-1, the J gene TRBJ2-3; possible D gene TRBD1, 5 bases. This material consisted of CD8+ T cells from blood, taken before autologous CMV-specific T cell therapy. The CDR3 here is CASSLSQGRDTQYF. The CDR3 DNA reads TGCGCCAGCAGCTTGTCGCAGGGCCGGGATACGCAGTATTTT.